A selection of T cell receptor beta chains follows, all from one sample in a study of CD4 T cells in relation to SARS-CoV-2 and coronaviruses. The method was immunoSEQ multiplex PCR; TCRdb's version includes in-frame clones alone and lacks a portion of them. There are 26,000 or so clones in the sample; more than 60% occur only once, and 15% to 20% lies in the top ten. These receptors' antigens are unknown. The sequenced material came from CD4+ T cells from PBMCs, cultured in vitro. Every receptor here comes from a human donor in good health. CDR3s include the opening cysteine and the closing phenylalanine or tryptophan.

J gene,V gene,CDR3 protein
TRBJ2-3,TRBV14,CASSQGTGTRSTDTQYF
TRBJ2-7,TRBV6-2/TRBV6-3,CASNPEGQHFYEQYF
TRBJ1-4,TRBV6-1,CASSDPNGEKLFF
TRBJ2-3,TRBV9,CASSVAAGTGTDTQYF
TRBJ2-7,TRBV19,CASSIDVRGAVVEQYF
TRBJ1-1,TRBV19,CASMIRGFMTEAFF
TRBJ1-1,TRBV21-1,CASTGQGAELEAFF
TRBJ1-2,TRBV3-1/TRBV3-2,CASSQNAGALNYGYTF
TRBJ2-7,TRBV28,CASSRLDRSYEQYF
TRBJ1-2,TRBV7-9,CASSLEGHQRSF
TRBJ1-1,TRBV11-2,CASSLATLNTEAFF
TRBJ2-4,TRBV21-1,CASSKSRGATKNIQYF